This TCR beta chain was obtained from a study of T cells expressing NK-cell markers. Study in general: The authors sequenced eight donors, of whom seven were HCMV-seropositive and one was seronegative. General observations from the study: For a handful of donors, these clonotypes were likewise the leading ones in the CD3+CD56-NKG2C+ fraction. More than 5 donors carried dominant NKG2C+ clonotypes that made up roughly 1.0-8% of their CD8+ T cells.

The CDR3 covers 11 residues. The germline V gene has CDR1 MGHDK and CDR2 SYGVNS. Comments on this clonotype: The antigen remains unidentified.

TCR beta libraries carry UMIs added by 5'RACE template switching. TCRdb re-called the 5' RACE reads and shows each CDR3 protein once, DNA omitted. This specimen shows some 450,000 distinct CDR3 sequences; the ten leading clones hold under 7.5%. The receptor was derived from a woman aged 18-70 years in good health. V gene TRBV25-1 combines with J gene TRBJ1-1; the D call from TCRdb, TRBD1, cannot be confirmed without DNA. Sequencing was carried out using blood T cells: a sorted CD56 or NKG2C T cell subset, CD4+ or CD8+ T cells, or bulk PBMC T cells (not recorded which). The CDR3 loop is CASSFTGEAFF.